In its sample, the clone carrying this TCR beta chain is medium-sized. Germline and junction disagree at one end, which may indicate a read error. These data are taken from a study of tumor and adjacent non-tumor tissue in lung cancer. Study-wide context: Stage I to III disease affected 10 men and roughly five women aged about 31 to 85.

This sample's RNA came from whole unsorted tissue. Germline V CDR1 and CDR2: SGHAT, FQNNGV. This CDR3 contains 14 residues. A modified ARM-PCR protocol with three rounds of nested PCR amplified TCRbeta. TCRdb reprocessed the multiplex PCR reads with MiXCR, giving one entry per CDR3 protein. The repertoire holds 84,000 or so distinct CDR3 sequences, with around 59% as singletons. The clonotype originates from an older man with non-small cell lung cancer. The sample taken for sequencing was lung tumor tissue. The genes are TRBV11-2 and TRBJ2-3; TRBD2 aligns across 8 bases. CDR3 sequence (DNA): TGTGCCAGCAGCTTAGGAGGGATCGGGCGGGGGGCCCCATTT. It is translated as CASSLGGIGRGAPF.